This T cell receptor (beta chain) was sequenced for a study of Ad26.COV2.S vaccination and SARS-CoV-2 variants. Of note for this clone: The antigen is undetermined.

V lost 5 bases and J lost 6; bases outside the gene matches: 4. Germline V CDR1 and CDR2: MDHEN, SYDVKM. CDR3 length: 14 residues. Points from the study as a whole: Researchers reported similar non-spike TCR breadth in vaccine and placebo recipients.

Here immunoSEQ multiplex PCR was the method, and the copy in TCRdb shows in-frame clones only, minus some. The sample has some 45,000 clones; about 80% are singletons. The sequences come from peripheral blood, collected after recovery from COVID-19. The receptor's source is a human donor who had recovered from COVID-19. V is TRBV28 and J is TRBJ1-4, with TRBD1 matching over 9 bases. In nucleotides, the CDR3 is TGTGCCAGCAGTCGGACAGGGGTAGATGAAAAACTGTTTTTT. Encoded protein: CASSRTGVDEKLFF.